This T cell receptor (beta chain) is from a study of Ad26.COV2.S vaccination and SARS-CoV-2 variants. Notes on the study in general: Placebo recipients and vaccine recipients were similar in non-spike TCR breadth. Vaccinees showed greater spike-specific TCR breadth than placebo recipients. Reported post-vaccination CD8+ and CD4+ T cell responses to spike showed substantial breadth.

Concerning this clone: Its antigen remains unidentified.

Libraries were prepared by immunoSEQ multiplex PCR; TCRdb keeps only in-frame clonotypes and omits some of them. The repertoire holds 400,000 to 450,000 clones, 92% seen once, with under 2% in the top ten. The V end was cut by 4 bases, the J end by 4 bases, with 14 bases between. CDR1 is SGHRS and CDR2 is YFSETQ in the germline V gene. The CDR3 runs 14 residues. The treatment: 15 to 20 received Ad26.COV2.S at low or high dose, single or two shots; several received placebo; per-sample allocation not given. Samples were taken on day 63 after the first vaccine or placebo injection. The clonotype was recovered from a person between 18 and 65 years old who received the Ad26.COV2.S COVID-19 vaccine or a placebo. The sequences come from peripheral blood, collected in a trial of Ad26.COV2.S vaccine versus placebo. V gene TRBV5-1 combines with J gene TRBJ1-2, with D possibly matching TRBD1 (5 bases). The CDR3 sequence: CASSPVRGGYGYTF. DNA of the CDR3: TGCGCCAGCAGCCCTGTTAGGGGAGGCTATGGCTACACCTTC.